This passage covers 18 T cell receptor beta chains from one sample sequenced in a study of shared clonotypes between healthy human individuals. The method was immunoSEQ multiplex PCR; TCRdb's version includes in-frame clones alone and lacks a portion of them. The sample contains approximately 1.5 million clones, 95% to 99% of which appear only once. The sequenced sample was naive CD4+ T cells sorted from blood. The subset is: CD45RA+ positively selected. The receptors originated from a man aged 30 to 39 in good health.

This sequence joins TRBV28 and TRBJ2-7; possibly TRBD1 or TRBD2 for D (5 bases each). In germline, CDR1 is MDHEN, CDR2 SYDVKM. V gave up 6 bases and J gave up 1 base, with 16 bases separating them. This CDR3 is built from 15 residues. This CDR3 is CASSGPGRTSYEQYF. The CDR3 DNA is TGTGCCAGCAGCGGACCGGGACGGACATCCTACGAGCAGTACTTC.

The rearrangement uses TRBV27 and TRBJ2-1; 10 nucleotides match TRBD1. Germline CDR1 and CDR2: MNHEY and SMNVEV (reference sequence). The CDR3 spans 17 residues. V trimming: 6 bases; J trimming: 2 bases; junction bases outside the gene matches: 10. The CDR3 sequence: CASSPRAGTGAYNEQFF. CDR3 DNA sequence: TGTGCCAGCAGCCCCAGGGCCGGGACAGGGGCCTACAATGAGCAGTTCTTC.

V usage is TRBV15 and J usage is TRBJ2-1, with TRBD2 matching over 7 bases. V lost 1 base, J lost 8 bases, and 11 bases stayed unmatched. CDR3 length equals 16 residues. Germline V gene sequence: CDR1 LNHNV, CDR2 YYDKDF (reference sequence). The CDR3 spells CATSRVGSGNPHEQFF. In nucleotides, the CDR3 is TGTGCCACCAGCAGAGTTGGCAGCGGGAACCCCCATGAGCAGTTCTTC.

Only one count was recorded for this clone. The chain carries TRBV11-1 and TRBJ2-7; 8 nucleotides align to TRBD2. The V gene's germline CDR1 is SGHAT and CDR2 FQDESV (reference sequence). J was trimmed by 0 bases and V by 6 bases; bases with no gene match: 10. CDR3 length: 16 amino acids. DNA of the CDR3: TGTGCCAGCAGACCGGAAGCGGGAGTCCACTCCTACGAGCAGTACTTC. As protein: CASRPEAGVHSYEQYF. Variable domain in full (rest from reference TRBV11-1 and TRBJ2-7): EAEVAQSPRYKITEKSQAVAFWCDPISGHATLYWYRQILGQGPELLVQFQDESVVDDSQLPKDRFSAERLKGVDSTLKIQPAELGDSAMYLCASRPEAGVHSYEQYFGPGTRLTVT.

This chain links TRBV28 with TRBJ2-1, with D maybe TRBD1 (5 bases). Germline V CDR1 and CDR2: MDHEN, SYDVKM. The CDR3 extends over 14 amino acids. The V end was cut by 10 bases, the J end by 0 bases, with 13 bases between. Here the CDR3 DNA reads TGTGCCACTTTGGACACAAGCTCCTACAATGAGCAGTTCTTC. Its protein product is CATLDTSSYNEQFF.

The chain employs TRBV7-7 and TRBJ2-7; D possibly uses TRBD1 or TRBD2 (5 bases each). Germline V gives CDR1 SSHAT, CDR2 FNYEAQ (reference sequence). Trimming left V 0 bases short and J 6 bases short, with 12 bases between. The CDR3 sequence is 14 residues long. The CDR3 DNA is TGTGCCAGCAGCTTAGCGTCAGGGACGGGCGAGCAGTACTTC. It encodes CASSLASGTGEQYF.

The gene calls are TRBV4-3 and TRBJ1-1; D might be TRBD1 (6 bases). Germline lookup yields CDR1 LGHNA and CDR2 YSLEER. The V and J ends lost 1 base and 8 bases respectively, with 11 bases between them. The CDR3 length is 13 residues. CDR3 sequence: CASSQGGGQEAFF. The DNA for the CDR3 is TGCGCCAGCAGCCAAGGGGGCGGACAGGAAGCTTTCTTT.

The rearrangement links TRBV18 to TRBJ1-2, with D possibly matching TRBD1 (6 bases). This CDR3 comprises 14 residues. Trimming pared 3 bases from V and 6 bases from J, leaving 14 bases between. The germline V gene has CDR1 KGHSH and CDR2 LQKENI. Written as DNA, the CDR3 is TGTGCCAGCTCACCGACAGGCGAACCTCATGGCTACACCTTC. This encodes CASSPTGEPHGYTF.

V gene TRBV28 combines with J gene TRBJ2-1, with D possibly TRBD1 on 6 matching bases. V was cut by 5 bases and J by 4 bases, with 9 bases left in between. This CDR3 spans 13 amino acids. Per germline, CDR1 MDHEN and CDR2 SYDVKM. The CDR3 sequence is CASSMGTYNEQFF. The CDR3, as DNA: TGTGCCAGCAGTATGGGGACATACAATGAGCAGTTCTTC. The whole variable domain, remainder taken from reference TRBV28 and TRBJ2-1, is DVKVTQSSRYLVKRTGEKVFLECVQDMDHENMFWYRQDPGLGLRLIYFSYDVKMKEKGDIPEGYSVSREKKERFSLILESASTNQTSMYLCASSMGTYNEQFFGPGTRLTVL.

J is TRBJ1-1 and V is TRBV5-5, with D maybe TRBD1 (5 bases). The CDR3 has 14 residues. The ends were cut back, 0 bases at V and 3 bases at J, with 9 bases in the middle. The germline CDR1 and CDR2 sequences are SGHKS and YYEKEE (reference sequence). CDR3 region: CASSLVGVDTEAFF. Written as DNA, the CDR3 is TGTGCCAGCAGCTTGGTAGGGGTCGACACTGAAGCTTTCTTT.

The V call is TRBV5-1, the J call TRBJ1-2, with D hard to call. CDR3 length: 13 amino acids. V was pared by 0 bases and J by 8 bases, with 11 bases between. The germline V gene encodes CDR1 SGHRS and CDR2 YFSETQ. The CDR3 DNA follows: TGCGCCAGCAGCTTGGAGGGCGCCGACGGCTACACCTTC. The encoded protein is CASSLEGADGYTF.

V gene TRBV7-2 combines with J gene TRBJ2-5, with 8 bases matching TRBD2. The trim removed 1 base at V and 3 bases at J, leaving 4 bases unmatched. The CDR3 loop spans 15 amino acids. The germline V gene encodes CDR1 SGHTA and CDR2 FQGNSA. CDR3 sequence (DNA): TGTGCCAGCAGCTTAGGTGGTAGCGGGAAAGAGACCCAGTACTTC. As protein: CASSLGGSGKETQYF.

In DNA form, the CDR3 reads TGCGCCAGCAGCCCGAGCAACGGTATCAACACTGAAGCTTTCTTT. It specifies CASSPSNGINTEAFF. This chain joins TRBV5-1 and TRBJ1-1; no clear D. Germline V gives CDR1 SGHRS, CDR2 YFSETQ. This CDR3 comprises 15 residues. V lost 4 bases, J lost 2 bases, and 15 bases lay in between.

The rearrangement joins TRBV6-6 to TRBJ2-5, with 11 bases lining up with TRBD2. CDR1 and CDR2 from the germline V gene are MNHNY and SVGAGI (reference sequence). This CDR3 has 16 residues. With V trimmed by 6 bases and J by 1 base, 7 bases remained unmatched. In DNA, the CDR3 is TGTGCCAGCAGGAAACCGGGACTAGCGGCCCAAGAGACCCAGTACTTC. This translates into CASRKPGLAAQETQYF.

The chain has TRBV27 and TRBJ2-7; 11 nucleotides agree with TRBD2. The germline CDR1 and CDR2 sequences are MNHEY and SMNVEV (reference sequence). V trimming: 0 bases; J trimming: 2 bases; junction bases outside the gene matches: 3. This CDR3 comprises 16 residues. This chain's CDR3 is CASSLSPSGRPYEQYF. The CDR3 coding sequence is TGTGCCAGCAGTTTATCGCCTAGCGGGAGGCCCTACGAGCAGTACTTC.

V is TRBV5-1 and J is TRBJ2-3; 10 bases match TRBD2. Germline values: CDR1 SGHRS, CDR2 YFSETQ. The ends lost 4 bases at V and 7 bases at J; junction bases unmatched: 9. The CDR3 is 15 residues long. This chain's CDR3 is CASSLTGLAVHTQYF. DNA of the CDR3: TGCGCCAGCAGCCTGACAGGACTAGCGGTACATACGCAGTATTTT.

The CDR3 here is CASSISEGGPSYNEQFF. The CDR3 DNA sequence: TGTGCCAGTAGTATATCCGAGGGAGGGCCTTCCTACAATGAGCAGTTCTTC. The V call is TRBV19, the J call TRBJ2-1; TRBD2 agrees at 7 bases. This CDR3 contains 17 residues. Germline assignment: CDR1 LNHDA and CDR2 SQIVND (reference sequence). V was pared by 2 bases and J by 1 base, with 8 bases of the junction left unmatched.

The V call is TRBV5-1, the J call TRBJ2-2; no clear D. Trimming removed 4 bases at V and 3 bases at J, with 7 bases between. Looked up from germline, CDR1 is SGHRS and CDR2 is YFSETQ. CDR3 length: 13 amino acids. CDR3 coding DNA: TGCGCCAGCAGCCCCCGATACACCGGGGAGCTGTTTTTT. It translates to CASSPRYTGELFF.